The 2 T cell receptor beta chains given below trace back to one sample, sequenced in a study of radiotherapy plus CTLA-4 blockade in lung cancer. The protocol was immunoSEQ multiplex PCR, while the TCRdb copy is restricted to in-frame clones and leaves out a portion. The sample lists about 53,000 clones, roughly 86% occurring once. The source was peripheral blood, collected from a patient treated with radiotherapy plus ipilimumab. These receptors all come from a human donor with non-small cell lung cancer whose response to radiotherapy plus ipilimumab could not be evaluated.

This clone was seen only a few times. The V gene is TRBV5-4, the J gene TRBJ2-7; 7 bases map to TRBD2. With 3 bases clipped from V and 4 bases from J, the junction kept 10 bases outside the gene matches. Germline V lookup: CDR1 SGHNT, CDR2 YYREEE (reference sequence). The CDR3 contains 15 residues. The CDR3 nucleotides read TGTGCCAGCAGCTCTTATGGAGCGGGATGGTACGAGCAGTACTTC. Translating it yields CASSSYGAGWYEQYF. The whole variable domain, filled in from reference TRBV5-4 and TRBJ2-7, reads ETGVTQSPTHLIKTRGQQVTLRCSSQSGHNTVSWYQQALGQGPQFIFQYYREEENGRGNFPPRFSGLQFPNYSSELNVNALELDDSALYLCASSSYGAGWYEQYFGPGTRLTVT.

The rearrangement links TRBV4-2 to TRBJ2-7; the match to TRBD1 covers 8 bases. CDR1 is LGHNA, CDR2 YNFKEQ, per germline. The V gene end was trimmed by 1 base and the J gene end by 2 bases; junction bases not matched to a gene: 1. The CDR3 sequence is 14 residues long. The CDR3 loop is CASSQAGGAYEQYF. In DNA, the CDR3 is TGTGCCAGCAGCCAAGCAGGGGGCGCCTACGAGCAGTACTTC.